This TCR beta chain was found in a study of cytomegalovirus exposure and HLA in healthy donors. Study outcomes and limitations: HLA restriction was apparent for most CMV-associated TCR beta chains in a later analysis.

This clone was detected only a few times. What it binds is not known. Donors in the study were healthy people who gave bone marrow. This PCR relied on a set of 60 Vbeta primers and 13 Jbeta primers. Assay: immunoSEQ multiplex PCR; the TCRdb copy retains only in-frame clones and omits some. This table holds roughly 120,000 clones, about 73% found once. This receptor was obtained from a woman aged 40 to 50 in good health and CMV-seronegative. Source material: PBMCs.

The CDR3 DNA follows: TGTGCCAGCAGCTTAGTGATTAGCGGGGGGGATAAAGAGACCCAGTACTTC. Encoded protein: CASSLVISGGDKETQYF. The chain couples TRBV7-7 to TRBJ2-5; 11 bases map to TRBD2. With V trimmed by 1 base and J by 3 bases, 7 bases remained unmatched. Germline CDR1 SSHAT, CDR2 FNYEAQ (reference sequence). The CDR3 has 17 amino acids.